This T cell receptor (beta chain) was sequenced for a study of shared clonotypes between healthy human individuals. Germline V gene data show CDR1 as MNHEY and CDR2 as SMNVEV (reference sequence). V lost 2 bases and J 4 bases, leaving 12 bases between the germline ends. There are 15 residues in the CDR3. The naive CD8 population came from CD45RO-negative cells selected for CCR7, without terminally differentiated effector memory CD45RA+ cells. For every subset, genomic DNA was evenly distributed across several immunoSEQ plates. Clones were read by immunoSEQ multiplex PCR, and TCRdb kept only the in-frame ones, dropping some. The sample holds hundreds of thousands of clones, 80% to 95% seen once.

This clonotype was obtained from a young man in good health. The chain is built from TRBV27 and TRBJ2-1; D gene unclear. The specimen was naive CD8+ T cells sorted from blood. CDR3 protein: CASSLGVLGYNEQFF. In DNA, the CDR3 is TGTGCCAGCAGTTTAGGGGTACTCGGATACAATGAGCAGTTCTTC.